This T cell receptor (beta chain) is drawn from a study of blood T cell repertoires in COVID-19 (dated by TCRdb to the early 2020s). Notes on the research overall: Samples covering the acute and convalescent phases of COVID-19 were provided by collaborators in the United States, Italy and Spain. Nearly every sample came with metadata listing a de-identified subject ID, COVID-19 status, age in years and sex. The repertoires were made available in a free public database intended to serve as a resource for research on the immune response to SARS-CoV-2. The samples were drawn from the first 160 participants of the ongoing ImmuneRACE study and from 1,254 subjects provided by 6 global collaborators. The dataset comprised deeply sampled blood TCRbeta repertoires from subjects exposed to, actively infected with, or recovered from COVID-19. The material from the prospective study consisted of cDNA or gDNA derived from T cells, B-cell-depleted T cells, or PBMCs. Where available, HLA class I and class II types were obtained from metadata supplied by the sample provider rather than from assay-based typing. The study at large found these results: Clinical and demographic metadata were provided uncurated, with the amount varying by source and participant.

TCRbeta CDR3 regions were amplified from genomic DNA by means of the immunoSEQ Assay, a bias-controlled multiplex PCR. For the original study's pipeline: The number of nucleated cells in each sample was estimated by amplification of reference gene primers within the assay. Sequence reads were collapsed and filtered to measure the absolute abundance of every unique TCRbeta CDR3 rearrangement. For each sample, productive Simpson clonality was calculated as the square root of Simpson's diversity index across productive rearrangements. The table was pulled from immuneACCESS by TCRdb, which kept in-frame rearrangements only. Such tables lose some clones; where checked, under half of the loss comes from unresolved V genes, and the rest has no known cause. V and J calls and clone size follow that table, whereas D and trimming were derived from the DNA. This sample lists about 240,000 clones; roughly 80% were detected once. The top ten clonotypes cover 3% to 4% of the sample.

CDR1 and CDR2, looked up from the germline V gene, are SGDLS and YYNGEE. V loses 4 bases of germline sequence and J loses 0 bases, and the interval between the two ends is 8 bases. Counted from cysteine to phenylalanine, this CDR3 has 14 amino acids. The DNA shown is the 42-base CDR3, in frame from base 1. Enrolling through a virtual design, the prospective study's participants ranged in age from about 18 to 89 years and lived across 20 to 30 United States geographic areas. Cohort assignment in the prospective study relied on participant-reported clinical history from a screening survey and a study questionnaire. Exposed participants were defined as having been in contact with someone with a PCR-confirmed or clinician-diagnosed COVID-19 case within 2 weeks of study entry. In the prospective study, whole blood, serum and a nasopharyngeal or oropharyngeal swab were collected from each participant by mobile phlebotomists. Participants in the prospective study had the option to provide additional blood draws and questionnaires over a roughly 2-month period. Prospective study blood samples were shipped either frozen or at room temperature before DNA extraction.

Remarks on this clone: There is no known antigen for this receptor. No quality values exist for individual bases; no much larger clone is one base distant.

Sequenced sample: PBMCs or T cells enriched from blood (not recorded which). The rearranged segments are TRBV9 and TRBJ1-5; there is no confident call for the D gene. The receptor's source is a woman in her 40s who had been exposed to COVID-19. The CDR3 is CASSPLDSNQPQHF. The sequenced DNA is TGTGCCAGCAGCCCCCTAGATAGCAATCAGCCCCAGCATTTT.